This TCR beta chain was retrieved from a study of control samples from healthy donors and cancer patients. TCRdb's copy holds only in-frame clones and misses some; the assay was immunoSEQ multiplex PCR. The sample yields roughly 200,000 clones, just under 95% seen once. V lost 2 bases and J lost 1, with 11 bases in between. This CDR3 is built from 15 residues. Germline lookup yields CDR1 MGHDK and CDR2 SYGVNS. The sample comprised blood. The sequence came from a young man in good health. The V gene is TRBV25-1, the J gene TRBJ1-2, with D perhaps matching TRBD1 (6 bases). CDR3 sequence: CASSEVQGLNYGYTF. The CDR3 region has the DNA TGTGCCAGCAGTGAAGTACAGGGTCTTAACTATGGCTACACCTTC.